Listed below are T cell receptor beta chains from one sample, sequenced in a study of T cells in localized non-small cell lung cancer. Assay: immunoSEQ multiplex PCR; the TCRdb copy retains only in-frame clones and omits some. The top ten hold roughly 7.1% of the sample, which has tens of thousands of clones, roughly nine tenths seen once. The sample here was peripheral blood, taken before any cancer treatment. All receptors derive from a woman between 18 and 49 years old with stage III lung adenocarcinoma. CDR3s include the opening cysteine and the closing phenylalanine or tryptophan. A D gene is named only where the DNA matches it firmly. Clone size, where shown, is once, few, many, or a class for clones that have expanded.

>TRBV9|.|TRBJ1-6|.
CASSLSGGLSYNSPLHF
TGTGCCAGCAGCTTATCCGGGGGGCTTTCCTATAATTCACCCCTCCACTTT
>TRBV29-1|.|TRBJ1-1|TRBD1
CSAKQGAGTEAFF
TGCAGCGCGAAACAGGGGGCGGGCACTGAAGCTTTCTTT
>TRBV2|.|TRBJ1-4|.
CASRDRTSTNEKLFF
TGTGCCAGCAGGGACAGAACCTCAACTAATGAAAAACTGTTTTTT
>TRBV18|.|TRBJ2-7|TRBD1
CASSPEGAPSYEQYF
TGTGCCAGCTCACCAGAGGGGGCCCCTTCCTACGAGCAGTACTTC
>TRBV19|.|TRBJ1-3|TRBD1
CASSTAPGQGNTIYF
TGTGCCAGTAGTACCGCCCCGGGACAGGGGAACACCATATATTTT
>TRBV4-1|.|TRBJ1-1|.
CASSQANPWLEAGNTEAFF
TGCGCCAGCAGCCAAGCCAACCCCTGGTTGGAAGCCGGGAACACTGAAGCTTTCTTT
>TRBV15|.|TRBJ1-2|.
CATSREPRPAGYGYTF
TGTGCCACCAGCAGAGAGCCCCGTCCGGCGGGGTACGGCTACACCTTC
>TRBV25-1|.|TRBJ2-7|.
CASTGQGYEQYF
TGTGCCAGCACGGGGCAGGGCTACGAGCAGTACTTC
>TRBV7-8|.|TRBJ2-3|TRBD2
CASSLRRGLATGTDTQYF
TGTGCCAGCAGCCTCCGCCGGGGACTAGCGACAGGTACAGATACGCAGTATTTT
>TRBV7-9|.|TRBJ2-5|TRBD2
CASSLVAGGRETQYF
TGTGCAAGCAGCTTGGTAGCGGGGGGACGAGAGACCCAGTACTTC
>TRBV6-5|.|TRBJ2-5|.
CASSSSSQETQYF
TGTGCCAGCAGCAGCTCCAGCCAAGAGACCCAGTACTTC
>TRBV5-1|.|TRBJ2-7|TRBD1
CASSTSGQAREQYF
TGCGCCAGCAGCACCTCGGGACAGGCGCGCGAGCAGTACTTC
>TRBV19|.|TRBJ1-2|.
CASSTILRDMKDGYTF
TGTGCCAGTAGTACTATCCTCCGGGACATGAAGGATGGCTACACCTTC
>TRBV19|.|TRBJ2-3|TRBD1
CASSRYRGGTDTQYF
TGTGCCAGTAGTAGGTACAGGGGGGGCACAGATACGCAGTATTTT
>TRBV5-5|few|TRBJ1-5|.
CASSFGSSSNQPQHF
TGTGCCAGCAGCTTCGGGTCGTCGAGCAATCAGCCCCAGCATTTT
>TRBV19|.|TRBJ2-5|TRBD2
CASRSAGYQETQYF
TGTGCCAGTCGATCAGCGGGGTACCAAGAGACCCAGTACTTC
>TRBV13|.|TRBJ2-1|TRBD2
CASSPGGPGGGNEQFF
TGTGCCAGCAGCCCCGGCGGACCAGGCGGGGGCAATGAGCAGTTCTTC
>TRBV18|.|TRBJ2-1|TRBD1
CASSPTGDYNEQFF
TGTGCCAGCTCACCTACAGGGGACTACAATGAGCAGTTCTTC
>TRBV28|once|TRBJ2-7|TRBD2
CASSLAGRSSYEQYF
TGTGCCAGCAGTCTAGCGGGGCGGAGCTCCTACGAGCAGTACTTC
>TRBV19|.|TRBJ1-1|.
CASNRGPSMNTEAFF
TGTGCCAGTAATCGAGGCCCTTCCATGAACACTGAAGCTTTCTTT
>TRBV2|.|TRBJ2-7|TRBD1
CASSVGTGTASEQYF
TGTGCCAGCAGTGTTGGCACCGGGACAGCCTCCGAGCAGTACTTC
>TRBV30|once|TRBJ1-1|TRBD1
CAWSPTGGGNTEAFF
TGTGCCTGGAGTCCGACAGGGGGGGGGAACACTGAAGCTTTCTTT
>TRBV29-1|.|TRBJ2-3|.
CSVEDLRVTQYF
TGCAGCGTTGAAGACCTCAGGGTAACGCAGTATTTT
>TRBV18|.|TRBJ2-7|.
CASSLGDRSHEQYF
TGTGCCAGCTCACTAGGGGATAGGTCCCACGAGCAGTACTTC
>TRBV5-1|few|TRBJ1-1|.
CASSLPSPTEAFF
TGCGCCAGCAGCTTGCCCAGTCCCACTGAAGCTTTCTTT
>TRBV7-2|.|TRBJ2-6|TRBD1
CASSPPGQGVTGANVLTF
TGTGCCAGCAGCCCCCCGGGACAGGGGGTGACGGGGGCCAACGTCCTGACTTTC
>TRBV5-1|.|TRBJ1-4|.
CASSLGSTNEKLFF
TGCGCCAGCAGCTTGGGGTCAACTAATGAAAAACTGTTTTTT
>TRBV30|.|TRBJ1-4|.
CAWSVGQSLNEKLFF
TGTGCCTGGAGTGTGGGCCAGAGCCTTAATGAAAAACTGTTTTTT
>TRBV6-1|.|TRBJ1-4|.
CASGTANEKLFF
TGTGCCAGCGGCACGGCAAATGAAAAACTGTTTTTT
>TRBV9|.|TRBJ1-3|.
CASSPFQQGFSGNTIYF
TGTGCCAGCAGCCCCTTTCAACAGGGCTTCTCTGGAAACACCATATATTTT
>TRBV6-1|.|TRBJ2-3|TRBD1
CASRRDRETDTQYF
TGTGCCAGCAGGAGGGACAGGGAGACAGATACGCAGTATTTT
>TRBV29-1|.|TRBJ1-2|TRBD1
CSAFGQDYGYTF
TGCAGCGCTTTTGGACAGGACTATGGCTACACCTTC
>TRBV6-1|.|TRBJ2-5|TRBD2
CASSVAGGANLPGETQYF
TGTGCCAGCAGTGTAGCGGGGGGAGCAAACCTCCCAGGGGAGACCCAGTACTTC
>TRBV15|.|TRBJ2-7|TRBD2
CATSRALAGSSYEQYF
TGTGCCACCAGCAGAGCATTAGCGGGGAGCTCCTACGAGCAGTACTTC
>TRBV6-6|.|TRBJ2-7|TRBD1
CASSYSGQSYEQYF
TGTGCCAGCAGTTACTCGGGACAGTCCTACGAGCAGTACTTC
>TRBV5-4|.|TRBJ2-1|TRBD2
CASSPNSGGAYEQFF
TGTGCCAGCAGCCCTAATAGCGGGGGGGCCTATGAGCAGTTCTTC
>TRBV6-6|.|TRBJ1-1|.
CASSPQGIMNTEAFF
TGTGCCAGCAGCCCACAGGGAATCATGAACACTGAAGCTTTCTTT
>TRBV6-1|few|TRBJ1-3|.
CASSGAERGNSGNTIYF
TGTGCCAGCAGTGGGGCAGAGAGGGGCAACTCTGGAAACACCATATATTTT
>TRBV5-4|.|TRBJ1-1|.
CASSLDGGITEAFF
TGTGCCAGCAGCTTGGACGGAGGGATCACTGAAGCTTTCTTT
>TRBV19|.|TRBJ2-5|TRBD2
CASSIPPLAGVETQYF
TGTGCCAGTAGTATACCTCCACTAGCGGGGGTAGAGACCCAGTACTTC
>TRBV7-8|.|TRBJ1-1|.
CASSFGRMNTEAFF
TGTGCCAGCAGCTTCGGACGGATGAACACTGAAGCTTTCTTT
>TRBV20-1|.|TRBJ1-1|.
CSVRTEYEAFF
TGCAGTGTAAGGACAGAGTATGAAGCTTTCTTT